This entry lists 26 T cell receptor beta chains sequenced from one sample in a study of T cells in localized non-small cell lung cancer. TCRdb's table, derived via immunoSEQ multiplex PCR, lists solely in-frame clones and lacks some. The sample consists of 1,500 to 2,000 clones, 27% of them appearing once. The sample consisted of lung tumor tissue, taken before any cancer treatment. All receptors derive from a female donor of 60 years or more with stage II lung adenocarcinoma.

By sample fraction, this clone is large. The V gene is TRBV6-8, the J gene TRBJ2-3; 13 nucleotides align to TRBD2. The germline V gene encodes CDR1 MNHGY and CDR2 SAAAGT. This CDR3 spans 16 amino acids. Trimming cost V 5 bases and J 2 bases; bases outside gene matches: 4. Here the CDR3 reads CASSATSGGPTDTQYF. For the CDR3, the DNA is TGTGCCAGCAGTGCGACTAGCGGGGGGCCCACAGATACGCAGTATTTT.

This clone is classed as medium-sized. This chain links TRBV6-8 with TRBJ2-6; no reliable D call. Trimming cost V 3 bases and J 4 bases, with 16 bases left between them. The CDR3 is 17 residues long. CDR1 and CDR2 from the germline V gene are MNHGY and SAAAGT. DNA of the CDR3: TGTGCCAGCAGTTATCACCTTCTGGGCTCCGGGGCCAACGTCCTGACTTTC. It is translated as CASSYHLLGSGANVLTF.

The CDR3 spells CAWTGDSNQPQHF. CDR3 DNA: TGTGCCTGGACAGGGGACAGCAATCAGCCCCAGCATTTT. The J gene is TRBJ1-5, the V gene TRBV30; possibly TRBD1 for D (6 bases). V gave up 4 bases and J gave up 1 base, with 8 bases separating them. Germline V gives CDR1 GTSNPN, CDR2 SVGIG (reference sequence). The CDR3 contains 13 residues.

This rearrangement joins TRBV6-8 to TRBJ1-3; a weak D match, TRBD1 (6 bases). Germline V lookup: CDR1 MNHGY, CDR2 SAAAGT. V lost 5 bases, J lost 3 bases, and 11 bases lay in between. The CDR3 sequence is 14 residues long. CDR3 bases: TGTGCCAGCAGTACACAGGGAGGTGGAAACACCATATATTTT. Translating gives CASSTQGGGNTIYF.

This clone was seen only a few times. The chain uses TRBV6-8 and TRBJ1-1; D is unclear. This CDR3 spans 14 amino acids. Germline CDR1 MNHGY, CDR2 SAAAGT. V was shortened by 7 bases and J by 7 bases, with 19 bases between the two germline ends. The CDR3 DNA reads TGTGCCAGCACTCTCTCAGGTGGAGGAGGTGAAGCTTTCTTT. Translating gives CASTLSGGGGEAFF.

V gene TRBV19 combines with J gene TRBJ1-2; D not resolved. Germline V gene data show CDR1 as LNHDA and CDR2 as SQIVND (reference sequence). The CDR3 is made up of 14 amino acids. Trimming stripped 7 bases from V and 6 bases from J, with 18 bases between. CDR3 residues: CASTRSRWLDGYTF. The CDR3 DNA reads as TGTGCCAGTACCCGATCCAGGTGGCTGGATGGCTACACCTTC.

V and J are TRBV11-3 and TRBJ1-2; D possibly corresponds to TRBD1 (6 bases). The ends were cut back, 2 bases at V and 4 bases at J, with 17 bases in the middle. This CDR3 has 16 residues. Germline CDR1 SGHNT, CDR2 YENEEA. The CDR3 DNA sequence: TGTGCCAGCAGCTTACTGGGGGCAGCGGTGAGCTATGGCTACACCTTC. Translation: CASSLLGAAVSYGYTF.

The V call is TRBV10-3, the J call TRBJ1-1; 8 nucleotides align to TRBD1. This CDR3 region has 14 residues. Germline-derived CDR1 and CDR2 are ENHRY and SYGVKD. Trimming took 6 bases from V and 1 from J; bases not matched to a gene: 4. CDR3 sequence reads: CAIRGGQENTEAFF. The CDR3 DNA reads as TGTGCCATCAGGGGGGGACAGGAGAACACTGAAGCTTTCTTT.

As for this clone: One end of the junction fails to match germline, which may point to a read error. This chain connects TRBV6-8 to TRBJ2-3; the D gene is possibly TRBD2 (9 bases). The CDR3 has 16 residues. Germline V gene sequence: CDR1 MNHGY, CDR2 SAAAGT. The CDR3 DNA reads TGTGCCATCAGTGCGGGGCCTAGCGGGGACAGGGATACGCAGTATTTT. It specifies CAISAGPSGDRDTQYF.

This clone is termed large. The DNA of the CDR3 is TGTGCCACCAGCAGAGATCGGGGATACACAGATACGCAGTATTTT. This encodes CATSRDRGYTDTQYF. The chain couples TRBV15 to TRBJ2-3; D may be TRBD2 (5 bases). Germline loops: CDR1 LNHNV, CDR2 YYDKDF (reference sequence). The CDR3 spans 15 residues. V lost 0 bases to trimming and J lost 2 bases, with 9 bases between them.

Judged by abundance, this clone is medium-sized. The rearrangement uses TRBV11-3 and TRBJ1-1, with 7 bases that match TRBD1. Germline trimming cut 5 bases from V and 1 base from J; bases unmatched to any gene: 7. Germline V gene sequence: CDR1 SGHNT, CDR2 YENEEA. The CDR3 has 15 amino acids. CDR3 in amino acids: CASSEHRDRNTEAFF. Here the CDR3 DNA reads TGTGCCAGCAGCGAACACAGGGACAGGAACACTGAAGCTTTCTTT. The variable domain in full, with the rest retrieved from reference TRBV11-3 and TRBJ1-1, is EAGVVQSPRYKIIEKKQPVAFWCNPISGHNTLYWYLQNLGQGPELLIRYENEEAVDDSQLPKDRFSAERLKGVDSTLKIQPAELGDSAVYLCASSEHRDRNTEAFFGQGTRLTVV.

V usage is TRBV6-8 and J usage is TRBJ1-1; a possible D gene is TRBD1 (6 bases). V shed 6 bases and J shed 1 base, with 18 bases lying between them. The CDR3 covers 16 residues. Germline V lookup: CDR1 MNHGY, CDR2 SAAAGT. CDR3 bases: TGTGCCAGCAGCTTACAGGGATGGGACCGGAACACTGAAGCTTTCTTT. As protein: CASSLQGWDRNTEAFF.

V gene TRBV18 combines with J gene TRBJ1-2, with 7 bases that match TRBD1. Germline V CDR1 and CDR2: KGHSH, LQKENI. V dropped 6 bases and J dropped 3; count of bases not matched to a gene: 7. The CDR3 has 14 amino acids. In nucleotides, the CDR3 is TGTGCCAGCTCGCCGGGACAGAGGGACTATGGCTACACCTTC. The encoded protein is CASSPGQRDYGYTF.

The chain has TRBV11-3 and TRBJ1-1; weak D call: TRBD1 (5 bases). The CDR3 is 15 residues long. V was clipped by 5 bases and J by 3 bases, with 16 bases between them. The germline CDR1 and CDR2 sequences are SGHNT and YENEEA. The CDR3 loop reads CASSRRAGMDTEAFF. CDR3 nucleotides: TGTGCCAGCAGCCGAAGGGCAGGGATGGACACTGAAGCTTTCTTT. Complete variable domain (other parts from reference TRBV11-3 and TRBJ1-1): EAGVVQSPRYKIIEKKQPVAFWCNPISGHNTLYWYLQNLGQGPELLIRYENEEAVDDSQLPKDRFSAERLKGVDSTLKIQPAELGDSAVYLCASSRRAGMDTEAFFGQGTRLTVV.

This clone has more than one count but fewer than ten. This CDR3 is CASSPRGASSYNEQFF. The CDR3 coding sequence is TGTGCCAGCAGCCCGAGGGGGGCCAGCTCCTACAATGAGCAGTTCTTC. This sequence joins TRBV11-3 and TRBJ2-1; the D call may be TRBD1 or TRBD2 (6 bases each). The germline V and J ends were trimmed by 5 bases and 0 bases, with 14 bases remaining between them. This CDR3 spans 16 amino acids. Germline loops: CDR1 SGHNT, CDR2 YENEEA.

The V gene is TRBV25-1, the J gene TRBJ1-2; possibly TRBD1 for D (6 bases). The germline V gene has CDR1 MGHDK and CDR2 SYGVNS. The CDR3 consists of 14 residues. V gave up 5 bases and J gave up 5 bases, with 15 bases separating them. The CDR3 nucleotides are TGTGCCAGCAGTATAGGTGGGGGCCAATATGGCTACACCTTC. Protein product: CASSIGGGQYGYTF.

This clone has more than one count but fewer than ten. V gene TRBV6-8 combines with J gene TRBJ2-7; D is possibly TRBD1 (7 bases). This CDR3 has 13 amino acids. CDR1 and CDR2 (germline): MNHGY, SAAAGT. Trimming cost V 7 bases and J 3 bases, with 13 bases left between them. CDR3 nucleotide sequence: TGTGCCAGCATGGAGGGGGCTTACTACGAGCAGTACTTC. It is translated as CASMEGAYYEQYF.

The table lists this clone with a few counts. The chain is built from TRBV15 and TRBJ2-1; D might be TRBD1 (5 bases). CDR3 length equals 13 residues. Germline V gene data show CDR1 as LNHNV and CDR2 as YYDKDF (reference sequence). Trimming took off 0 bases at V and 8 bases at J, with 8 bases between the two ends. CDR3 sequence (DNA): TGTGCCACCAGCAGAGAAGGGGCGGATGAGCAGTTCTTC. Encoded protein: CATSREGADEQFF.

The chain links TRBV29-1 to TRBJ1-2; no clear D gene. Germline CDR1 reads SQVTM; CDR2 reads ANQGSEA. CDR3 size: 13 residues. V lost 4 bases and J lost 8, with 17 bases in between. As DNA, the CDR3 is TGCAGCGTTGTTACCTTCAATCGTAGGGGCTACACCTTC. This gives the protein CSVVTFNRRGYTF.

This chain connects TRBV18 to TRBJ1-1; TRBD1 matches 7 bases. The germline CDR1 and CDR2 sequences are KGHSH and LQKENI. The CDR3 has 14 amino acids. V lost 4 bases to trimming and J lost 4 bases; unmatched junction nucleotides: 6. The CDR3 coding sequence is TGTGCCAGCTCACGCGAGGGGGCGATCACTGAAGCTTTCTTT. Encoded protein: CASSREGAITEAFF.

The V gene is TRBV6-8, the J gene TRBJ2-7, with TRBD2 as a possible D gene (5 bases). The V and J ends lost 2 bases and 3 bases respectively, with 5 bases between them. The germline CDR1 and CDR2 sequences are MNHGY and SAAAGT. This CDR3 comprises 12 residues. CDR3 coding DNA: TGTGCCAGCAGTTACCGGGGCTACGAGCAGTACTTC. Residues: CASSYRGYEQYF.

This clone is medium-sized within its sample. The CDR3 here is CASSLSVTHYNSPLHF. Written as DNA, the CDR3 is TGTGCCAGCAGCTTATCCGTGACTCACTATAATTCACCCCTCCACTTT. The V and J genes are TRBV11-3 and TRBJ1-6; D remains ambiguous. V was trimmed by 2 bases and J by 3 bases, leaving 11 bases between them. Germline values: CDR1 SGHNT, CDR2 YENEEA. There are 16 residues in the CDR3.

This clone has just a few counts. The CDR3 nucleotides are TGCGCCAGCAGCTTTCAAGGGGAGGGAACTGAAGCTTTCTTT. It encodes CASSFQGEGTEAFF. The chain links TRBV5-1 to TRBJ1-1, with D possibly matching TRBD1 (5 bases). The CDR3 runs to 14 residues. Germline-derived CDR1 and CDR2 are SGHRS and YFSETQ. Trimming removed 2 bases from V and 5 bases from J, with 13 bases in between.

The rearrangement links TRBV30 to TRBJ2-5; D might be TRBD1 or TRBD2, each matching 5 bases. The length of the CDR3 is 15 residues. V lost 8 bases and J 5 bases, leaving 24 bases between the germline ends. The germline CDR1 and CDR2 sequences are GTSNPN and SVGIG (reference sequence). The CDR3 sequence: CAHVRGGGVRETQYF. CDR3 bases: TGTGCCCATGTCCGAGGTGGGGGAGTTCGGGAGACCCAGTACTTC. The whole variable domain, remainder taken from reference TRBV30 and TRBJ2-5, is SQTIHQWPATLVQPVGSPLSLECTVEGTSNPNLYWYRQAAGRGLQLLFYSVGIGQISSEVPQNLSASRPQDRQFILSSKKLLLSDSGFYLCAHVRGGGVRETQYFGPGTRLLVL.

This clone was found a few times. V gene TRBV29-1 combines with J gene TRBJ1-4; the D is unclear. V was trimmed by 4 bases and J by 7 bases, leaving 13 bases between them. Germline V gene lookup returns CDR1 SQVTM and CDR2 ANQGSEA. The CDR3 sequence is 13 residues long. This CDR3 is CSVVPRLGEKLFF. The DNA for the CDR3 is TGCAGCGTTGTTCCAAGATTGGGTGAAAAACTGTTTTTT.

The CDR3 sequence: CASSFPSGLLHYGYTF. DNA for the CDR3: TGTGCCAGCAGTTTCCCCTCGGGTCTCTTACACTATGGCTACACCTTC. This chain uses TRBV28 with TRBJ1-2, with D unresolved. There are 16 residues in the CDR3. Germline CDR1 and CDR2: MDHEN and SYDVKM. Trimming took off 3 bases at V and 3 bases at J, with 17 bases between the two ends.